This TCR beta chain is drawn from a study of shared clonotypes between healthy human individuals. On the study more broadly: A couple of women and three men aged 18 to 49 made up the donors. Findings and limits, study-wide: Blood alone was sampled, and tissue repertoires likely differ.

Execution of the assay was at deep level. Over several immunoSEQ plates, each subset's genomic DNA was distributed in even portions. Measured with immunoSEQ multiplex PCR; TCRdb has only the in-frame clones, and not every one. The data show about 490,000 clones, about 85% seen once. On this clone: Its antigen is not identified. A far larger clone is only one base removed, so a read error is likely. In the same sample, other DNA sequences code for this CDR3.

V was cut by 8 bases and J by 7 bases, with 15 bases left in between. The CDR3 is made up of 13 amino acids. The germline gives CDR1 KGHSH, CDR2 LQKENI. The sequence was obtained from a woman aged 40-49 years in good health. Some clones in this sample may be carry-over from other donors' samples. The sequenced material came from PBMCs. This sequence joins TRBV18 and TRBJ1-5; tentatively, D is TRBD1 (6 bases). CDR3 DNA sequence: TGTGCCAGCCAACAGGGAACCGACCAGCCCCAGCATTTT. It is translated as CASQQGTDQPQHF. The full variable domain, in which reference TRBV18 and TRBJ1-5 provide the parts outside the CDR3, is NAGVMQNPRHLVRRRGQEARLRCSPMKGHSHVYWYRQLPEEGLKFMVYLQKENIIDESGMPKERFSAEFPKEGPSILRIQQVVRGDSAAYFCASQQGTDQPQHFGDGTRLSIL.